Following are 25 T cell receptor beta chains from one sample sequenced in a study of shared clonotypes between healthy human individuals (dated by TCRdb to 2018 to 2021). The library was prepared using the immunoSEQ multiplex PCR assay. TCRdb re-hosts the immuneACCESS table, in-frame sequences only. Its copies lack some clones; in the studies checked, an unresolved V gene accounts for under half of them, and the cause for the rest is not known. The sample contains some 2.3 million clones, 85% to 95% of them found a single time. 0.39% of the sample rests with the top ten. The sample taken for sequencing was naive CD4+ T cells from PBMCs. The cell subset or site label for this specimen denotes: CD45RA+ positively selected. These receptors were obtained from a young man in good health. Some clones in this sample may be carry-over from other donors' samples.

This clone was picked up one time. V gene TRBV19 combines with J gene TRBJ2-3, with 9 bases fitting TRBD2. CDR1 LNHDA and CDR2 SQIVND come from the germline V gene (reference sequence). The J segment lost 0 bases and the V segment lost 3 bases, leaving 7 bases of the junction unmatched. The CDR3 spans 17 residues. CDR3 in DNA: TGTGCCAGTAGTATTGTCCCTACTAGCGGGAGCACAGATACGCAGTATTTT. Its protein product is CASSIVPTSGSTDTQYF.

The rearrangement joins TRBV7-2 to TRBJ1-3; D unresolved. Trimming removed 0 bases from V and 0 bases from J, with 6 bases in between. Germline loops: CDR1 SGHTA, CDR2 FQGNSA. The CDR3 is made up of 15 amino acids. The CDR3 region has the DNA TGTGCCAGCAGCTTAGCAAGATTCTCTGGAAACACCATATATTTT. It translates to CASSLARFSGNTIYF.

This chain uses TRBV18 with TRBJ2-7; no clear D gene. The CDR3 has 15 residues. CDR1 and CDR2 from the germline V gene are KGHSH and LQKENI. V shed 1 base and J shed 6 bases, with 16 bases lying between them. CDR3 amino acids: CASSPLDSNSREQYF. CDR3 DNA: TGTGCCAGCTCACCACTTGACTCCAATTCTCGCGAGCAGTACTTC.

The chain's CDR3 is CASSEVGGPMPQHF. The CDR3 DNA follows: TGTGCCAGCAGTGAAGTCGGCGGTCCAATGCCCCAGCATTTT. The rearrangement links TRBV6-1 to TRBJ1-5; no definite D call. CDR1 is MNHNS, CDR2 SASEGT, per germline. The V end was cut by 1 base, the J end by 9 bases, with 13 bases between. This CDR3 contains 14 residues.

V gene TRBV27 combines with J gene TRBJ1-1; D unresolved. V dropped 6 bases and J dropped 1 base, with 21 bases sitting between them. Germline CDR1 is MNHEY and CDR2 is SMNVEV (reference sequence). CDR3 length: 17 amino acids. CDR3 coding DNA: TGTGCCAGCAGCCCAACTCTCCTCCCTCGGGGGAACACTGAAGCTTTCTTT. Amino acids: CASSPTLLPRGNTEAFF.

The chain joins TRBV4-1 to TRBJ2-5; 12 positions match TRBD1. Germline values: CDR1 MGHRA, CDR2 YSYEKL. Losses at the gene ends were 2 bases for V and 6 bases for J; bases not matched to a gene: 4. The CDR3 consists of 15 residues. The CDR3 sequence: CASSQPGQGAKTQYF. The CDR3 DNA reads TGCGCCAGCAGCCAACCGGGACAGGGGGCGAAGACCCAGTACTTC.

V gene TRBV6-4 combines with J gene TRBJ1-1; TRBD1 might be the D (6 bases). Germline V gene sequence: CDR1 MRHNA, CDR2 SNTAGT. V lost 4 bases and J 4 bases, leaving 16 bases between the germline ends. The CDR3 runs to 15 residues. CDR3 nucleotides: TGTGCCAGCAGTGTCGAACCAGGGGCTGGCACTGAAGCTTTCTTT. Encoded protein: CASSVEPGAGTEAFF.

The chain links TRBV9 to TRBJ2-1, with a tentative D call TRBD2 (6 bases). With 6 bases removed from V and 0 bases from J, the gap between germline ends came to 16 bases. The CDR3 is 16 residues long. Germline V gene lookup returns CDR1 SGDLS and CDR2 YYNGEE. The CDR3 spells CASTRTIAVSYNEQFF. CDR3 nucleotide sequence: TGTGCCAGCACCCGAACAATAGCGGTCTCCTACAATGAGCAGTTCTTC. Together with reference TRBV9 and TRBJ2-1, the CDR3 gives the full variable domain: DSGVTQTPKHLITATGQRVTLRCSPRSGDLSVYWYQQSLDQGLQFLIQYYNGEERAKGNILERFSAQQFPDLHSELNLSSLELGDSALYFCASTRTIAVSYNEQFFGPGTRLTVL.

This clone was counted once. The chain couples TRBV27 to TRBJ2-2; D possibly uses TRBD1 or TRBD2 (6 bases each). This CDR3 has 16 amino acids. Trimming took off 6 bases at V and 5 bases at J, with 19 bases between the two ends. Germline V gene data show CDR1 as MNHEY and CDR2 as SMNVEV (reference sequence). The DNA of the CDR3 is TGTGCCAGCAGACTTGTGGGTGGCGGGACAACCGGGGAGCTGTTTTTT. Amino acid sequence: CASRLVGGGTTGELFF.

The chain uses TRBV11-2 and TRBJ2-1, with 14 positions matching TRBD2. With V trimmed by 5 bases and J by 8 bases, 5 bases remained unmatched. CDR1 is SGHAT and CDR2 is FQNNGV in the germline V gene. There are 15 residues in the CDR3. The CDR3 loop is CASSLGLAGAHEQFF. Here the CDR3 DNA reads TGTGCCAGCAGCCTGGGACTAGCGGGAGCTCATGAGCAGTTCTTC.

This chain's CDR3 is CASSVLTGVYNEQFF. The DNA for the CDR3 is TGTGCCAGCAGCGTCCTGACAGGGGTCTACAATGAGCAGTTCTTC. The gene calls are TRBV9 and TRBJ2-1; 8 nucleotides line up with TRBD1. CDR1 SGDLS and CDR2 YYNGEE come from the germline V gene. The trim removed 2 bases at V and 3 bases at J, leaving 4 bases unmatched. CDR3 length: 15 amino acids. Supplemented by reference TRBV9 and TRBJ2-1, the full variable domain reads DSGVTQTPKHLITATGQRVTLRCSPRSGDLSVYWYQQSLDQGLQFLIQYYNGEERAKGNILERFSAQQFPDLHSELNLSSLELGDSALYFCASSVLTGVYNEQFFGPGTRLTVL.

The chain is built from TRBV4-1 and TRBJ2-2, with D uncertain. Germline CDR1 is MGHRA and CDR2 is YSYEKL. This CDR3 is built from 18 residues. V lost 1 base, J lost 0 bases, and 15 bases lay in between. As DNA, the CDR3 is TGCGCCAGCAGCCAAGGAACTCCCCTCTCCGCGAACACCGGGGAGCTGTTTTTT. Residues: CASSQGTPLSANTGELFF.

V usage is TRBV5-1 and J usage is TRBJ2-3; tentatively, D is TRBD2 (6 bases). Trimming pared 3 bases from V and 3 bases from J, leaving 8 bases between. Germline V gene lookup returns CDR1 SGHRS and CDR2 YFSETQ. The CDR3 covers 13 residues. The CDR3 loop is CASSWDFTDTQYF. In DNA form, the CDR3 reads TGCGCCAGCAGCTGGGACTTTACAGATACGCAGTATTTT.

V and J are TRBV5-1 and TRBJ1-1, with 7 bases matching TRBD1. Germline values: CDR1 SGHRS, CDR2 YFSETQ. Trimming at V came to 0 bases and at J to 10 bases, leaving 12 bases not matched to a gene. The CDR3 extends over 15 amino acids. CDR3 sequence: CASSLEGGQVFGAFF. The CDR3 DNA reads as TGCGCCAGCAGCTTGGAGGGAGGACAGGTCTTCGGAGCTTTCTTT.

V usage is TRBV7-9 and J usage is TRBJ2-5; no definite D call. Trimming pared 8 bases from V and 5 bases from J, leaving 9 bases between. Germline V gene sequence: CDR1 SEHNR, CDR2 FQNEAQ (reference sequence). CDR3 length equals 11 residues. The CDR3 sequence is CASWRGETQYF. In nucleotides, the CDR3 is TGTGCCAGCTGGCGTGGGGAGACCCAGTACTTC.

The rearrangement links TRBV25-1 to TRBJ1-2, with D perhaps TRBD1 (6 bases). Germline V gene data show CDR1 as MGHDK and CDR2 as SYGVNS. The CDR3 spans 15 residues. Trimming took off 8 bases at V and 4 bases at J, with 20 bases between the two ends. The CDR3 region has the DNA TGTGCCAGCTCTCTCTCCCGGGGGCAGTTCTATGGCTACACCTTC. Protein sequence: CASSLSRGQFYGYTF.

The CDR3 loop is CASSPGRGRSTYNEQFF. In DNA, the CDR3 is TGTGCCAGTAGCCCTGGTCGGGGGAGAAGTACCTACAATGAGCAGTTCTTC. V and J are TRBV19 and TRBJ2-1; a weak D match, TRBD2 (6 bases). The CDR3 totals 17 residues. Germline assignment: CDR1 LNHDA and CDR2 SQIVND (reference sequence). V was pared by 6 bases and J by 2 bases, with 20 bases between.

V and J are TRBV9 and TRBJ2-5; 7 bases agree with TRBD2. V lost 3 bases and J lost 4; bases outside the gene matches: 6. The length of the CDR3 is 14 residues. The germline gives CDR1 SGDLS, CDR2 YYNGEE. The DNA of the CDR3 is TGTGCCAGCAGCGCAGGACTAGTCTCAGAGACCCAGTACTTC. Its translation is CASSAGLVSETQYF.

The rearrangement links TRBV5-1 to TRBJ1-1, with D uncertain. The germline CDR1 and CDR2 sequences are SGHRS and YFSETQ. There are 14 residues in the CDR3. The V end lost 6 bases, the J end lost 1 base, and 13 bases lay between the germline ends. CDR3 region: CASTLTVENTEAFF. DNA of the CDR3: TGCGCCAGCACGCTCACAGTGGAGAACACTGAAGCTTTCTTT.

This chain joins TRBV11-1 and TRBJ2-1; D not certain. This CDR3 is built from 15 residues. V gave up 2 bases and J gave up 0 bases, with 8 bases separating them. The germline V gene has CDR1 SGHAT and CDR2 FQDESV (reference sequence). Here the CDR3 DNA reads TGTGCCAGCAGCTTATCCCGGAGCTCCTACAATGAGCAGTTCTTC. As protein: CASSLSRSSYNEQFF.

The J gene is TRBJ1-2, the V gene TRBV28; 9 bases match TRBD1. V was clipped by 4 bases and J by 8 bases; unmatched bases: 8. CDR3 length: 14 residues. From germline, CDR1 is MDHEN and CDR2 SYDVKM. The chain's CDR3 is CASSSTGGAVGYTF. Here the CDR3 DNA reads TGTGCCAGCAGTTCAACAGGGGGCGCGGTGGGCTACACCTTC.

The chain carries TRBV6-1 and TRBJ2-1; D call uncertain. Germline CDR1 MNHNS, CDR2 SASEGT. V lost 3 bases and J lost 0, with 6 bases in between. The CDR3 extends over 14 amino acids. The CDR3 sequence: CASSDQPSYNEQFF. The CDR3 DNA reads as TGTGCCAGCAGTGACCAACCCTCCTACAATGAGCAGTTCTTC.

This chain's CDR3 is CASSYSIQGNQPQHF. The CDR3 DNA is TGTGCCAGCAGTTACTCGATCCAGGGCAATCAGCCCCAGCATTTT. This chain links TRBV6-5 with TRBJ1-5; D ambiguous. V was pared by 0 bases and J by 2 bases, with 8 bases between. The CDR3 contains 15 residues. CDR1 and CDR2 (germline): MNHEY, SVGAGI.

For this clone: Within the sample, other DNA sequences also encode this same CDR3. The chain employs TRBV5-6 and TRBJ2-7; 9 nucleotides agree with TRBD1. Germline CDR1 SGHDT, CDR2 YYEEEE. There are 14 residues in the CDR3. Trimming at V came to 3 bases and at J to 3 bases, leaving 4 bases not matched to a gene. The CDR3 reads CASSSPGQGYEQYF. The CDR3, as DNA: TGTGCCAGCAGCTCCCCGGGACAGGGCTACGAGCAGTACTTC.

The chain links TRBV4-2 to TRBJ2-7; TRBD2 agrees at 9 bases. V lost 0 bases and J lost 2; bases outside the gene matches: 5. From germline, CDR1 is LGHNA and CDR2 YNFKEQ. The CDR3 is 16 amino acids. Written as DNA, the CDR3 is TGTGCCAGCAGCCAAGAATCGGTAGCGGGAGCCTACGAGCAGTACTTC. Amino acids: CASSQESVAGAYEQYF.